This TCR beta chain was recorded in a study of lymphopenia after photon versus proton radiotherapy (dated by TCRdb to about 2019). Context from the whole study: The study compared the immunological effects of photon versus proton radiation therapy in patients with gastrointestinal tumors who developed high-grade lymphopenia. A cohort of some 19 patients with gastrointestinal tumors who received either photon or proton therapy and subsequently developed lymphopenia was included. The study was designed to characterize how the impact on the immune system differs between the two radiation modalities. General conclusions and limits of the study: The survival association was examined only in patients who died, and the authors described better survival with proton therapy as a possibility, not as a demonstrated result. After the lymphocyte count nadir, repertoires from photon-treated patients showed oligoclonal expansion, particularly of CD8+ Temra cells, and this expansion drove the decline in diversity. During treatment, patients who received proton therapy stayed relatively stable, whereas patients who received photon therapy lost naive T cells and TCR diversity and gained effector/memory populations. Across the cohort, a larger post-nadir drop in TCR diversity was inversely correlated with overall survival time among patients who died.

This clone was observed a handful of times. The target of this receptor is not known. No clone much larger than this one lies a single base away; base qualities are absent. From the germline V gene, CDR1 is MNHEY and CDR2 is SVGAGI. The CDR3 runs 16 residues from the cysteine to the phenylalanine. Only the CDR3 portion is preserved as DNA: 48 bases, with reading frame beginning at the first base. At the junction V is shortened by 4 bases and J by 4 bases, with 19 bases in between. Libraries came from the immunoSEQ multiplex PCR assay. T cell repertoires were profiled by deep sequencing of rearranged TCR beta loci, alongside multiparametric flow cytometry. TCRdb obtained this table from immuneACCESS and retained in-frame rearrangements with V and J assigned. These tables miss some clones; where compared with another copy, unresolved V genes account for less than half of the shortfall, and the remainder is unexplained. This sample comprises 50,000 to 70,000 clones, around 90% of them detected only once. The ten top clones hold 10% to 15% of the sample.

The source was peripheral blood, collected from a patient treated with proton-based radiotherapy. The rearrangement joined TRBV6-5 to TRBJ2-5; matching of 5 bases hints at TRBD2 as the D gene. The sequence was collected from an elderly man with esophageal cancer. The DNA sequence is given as TGTGCCAGCAGTTCGGCTCCGGGAAGAGGAGGAGAGACCCAGTACTTC. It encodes CASSSAPGRGGETQYF.